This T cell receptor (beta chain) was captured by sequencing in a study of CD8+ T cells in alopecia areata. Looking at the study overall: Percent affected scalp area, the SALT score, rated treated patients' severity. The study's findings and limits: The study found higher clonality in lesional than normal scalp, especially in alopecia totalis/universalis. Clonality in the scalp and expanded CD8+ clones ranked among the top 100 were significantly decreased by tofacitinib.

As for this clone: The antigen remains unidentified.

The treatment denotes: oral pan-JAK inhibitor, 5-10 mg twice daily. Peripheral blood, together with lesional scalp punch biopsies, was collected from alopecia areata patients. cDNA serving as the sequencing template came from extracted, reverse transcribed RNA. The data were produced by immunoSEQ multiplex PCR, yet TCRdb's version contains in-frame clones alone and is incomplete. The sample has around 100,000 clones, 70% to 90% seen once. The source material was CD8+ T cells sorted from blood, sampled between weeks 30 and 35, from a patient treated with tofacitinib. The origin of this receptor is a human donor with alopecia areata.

This chain's CDR3 is CASSPQGGELFF. CDR3 sequence (DNA): TGTGCCAGCAGCCCCCAGGGTGGGGAGCTGTTTTTT. The V call is TRBV7-8, the J call TRBJ2-2; D possibly corresponds to TRBD1 (5 bases). This CDR3 comprises 12 residues. In germline, CDR1 is SGHVS, CDR2 FQNEAQ. V lost 5 bases and J lost 8, with 9 bases in between.